This T cell receptor beta chain was sequenced during a study of blood T cell repertoires in COVID-19. Across the study: Acute-phase and convalescent COVID-19 samples originated in the United States, Italy and Spain. The analysed material was cDNA or gDNA that came from T cells, B-cell-depleted T cells, or PBMCs.

Trimming removed 6 bases at V and 2 bases at J, with 13 bases between. The length of the CDR3 is 14 residues. The germline CDR1 and CDR2 sequences are MDHEN and SYDVKM. Measured with immunoSEQ multiplex PCR; TCRdb has only the in-frame clones, and not every one. This sample has fewer than 250,000 clones, with just under 85% found just once. The TCR was taken from a man between 60 and 75 years old with COVID-19, enrolled during active disease. The source material was peripheral blood. The chain has TRBV28 and TRBJ1-1; a weak D match, TRBD1 (6 bases). CDR3 DNA sequence: TGTGCCAGCAGACAGGACAGACTCAACACTGAAGCTTTCTTT. This codes for CASRQDRLNTEAFF.